These 17 T cell receptor beta chains came from one sample sequenced in a study of T cells in Graves' hyperthyroidism and ophthalmopathy. Amplification of TCR beta CDR3 regions used RNA as the template. A set of HTBI primers served as the primers for a first-round RT-PCR of the TCR CDR3. MiXCR was run by TCRdb on the multiplex PCR reads, yielding one entry per CDR3 protein. The table includes around 500,000 distinct CDR3 sequences, approximately 15% detected once. Specimen: blood. The receptors were gathered from a woman aged 40 to 50 with Graves' hyperthyroidism.

This clonotype was picked up many times. The CDR3 nucleotides read TGTGCCAGCAGTGTTGGCCTAACGGAACGCACAGATACGCAGTATTTT. It codes for CASSVGLTERTDTQYF. The chain employs TRBV2 and TRBJ2-3; D is unresolved. This CDR3 has 16 amino acids. The V and J ends lost 4 bases and 1 base respectively, with 15 bases between them. Germline CDR1 SNHLY, CDR2 FYNNEI.

This clonotype was counted many times. The chain employs TRBV20-1 and TRBJ1-6; no firm D call. This CDR3 has 13 amino acids. Germline values: CDR1 DFQATT, CDR2 SNEGSKA (reference sequence). Trimming cost V 8 bases and J 7 bases, with 15 bases left between them. CDR3 DNA: TGCAGTACCACGGCGGGATGGAATTCACCCCTCCACTTT. Amino acid sequence: CSTTAGWNSPLHF.

This clonotype has a count of ten or more. The CDR3 DNA sequence: TGTGCCACCAGTGTGACCAGCACAGATACGCAGTATTTT. Residues: CATSVTSTDTQYF. The V and J genes are TRBV24-1 and TRBJ2-3, with D unclear. The CDR3 is 13 amino acids. Germline CDR1 and CDR2: KGHDR and SFDVKD. V lost 5 bases and J lost 0, with 5 bases in between.

This clonotype was recorded many times. The chain combines TRBV2 with TRBJ1-2; TRBD1 aligns across 8 bases. The ends lost 6 bases at V and 4 bases at J; junction bases unmatched: 10. CDR1 and CDR2 (germline): SNHLY, FYNNEI. The CDR3 loop spans 15 amino acids. Here the CDR3 reads CASSLRQGPSYGYTF. Here the CDR3 DNA reads TGTGCCAGCAGCCTCAGACAGGGGCCGAGCTATGGCTACACCTTC.

This clonotype showed up many times. V and J are TRBV3-1 and TRBJ1-4; TRBD1 might be the D (6 bases). Germline CDR1 and CDR2: LGHDT and YNNKEL (reference sequence). The length of the CDR3 is 14 residues. V lost 4 bases, J lost 3 bases, and 9 bases lay in between. This CDR3 is CASSRGQSNEKLFF. In DNA, the CDR3 is TGTGCCAGCAGCCGAGGACAGTCTAATGAAAAACTGTTTTTT.

This clonotype was seen ten or more times. The chain has TRBV5-1 and TRBJ1-1, with TRBD1 identical over 9 bases. V shed 5 bases, J shed 3 bases, and the junction held 5 bases outside the gene matches. This CDR3 comprises 14 residues. CDR1 and CDR2 from the germline V gene are SGHRS and YFSETQ. The CDR3 sequence: CASRHRGPDTEAFF. In DNA form, the CDR3 reads TGCGCCAGCAGGCACAGGGGGCCAGACACTGAAGCTTTCTTT.

This clonotype was counted at least ten times. The V gene is TRBV2, the J gene TRBJ2-1; 14 bases are shared with TRBD2. The V and J ends lost 6 bases and 2 bases, in that order; junction bases with no gene match: 6. CDR3 length: 17 residues. The germline gives CDR1 SNHLY, CDR2 FYNNEI. The CDR3 loop is CASSDRLAGGTYNEQFF. The CDR3, as DNA: TGTGCCAGCAGCGACCGACTAGCGGGAGGGACCTACAATGAGCAGTTCTTC.

This clonotype was counted many times. The chain recombines TRBV11-2 with TRBJ1-4, with D maybe TRBD1 (5 bases). From germline, CDR1 is SGHAT and CDR2 FQNNGV. The CDR3 length is 14 residues. V lost 6 bases to trimming and J lost 5 bases, with 13 bases between them. CDR3 sequence reads: CASRQSQGNEKLFF. The CDR3 region has the DNA TGTGCCAGCAGACAAAGCCAGGGAAATGAAAAACTGTTTTTT.

This clonotype was recorded many times. V gene TRBV28 combines with J gene TRBJ1-4; 10 bases fit TRBD1. Per the germline V gene, CDR1 is MDHEN and CDR2 is SYDVKM. The CDR3 spans 18 residues. Germline trimming cut 4 bases from V and 8 bases from J; bases unmatched to any gene: 16. The CDR3 region has the DNA TGTGCCAGCAGTTCTCGACATGACCCCCGGGACAGGGGAGAAAAACTGTTTTTT. It encodes CASSSRHDPRDRGEKLFF.

This clonotype has ten or more counts. CDR3: CASSPVTRDMPNTGELFF. The CDR3 nucleotides read TGCGCCAGCAGCCCTGTCACCAGGGACATGCCGAACACCGGGGAGCTGTTTTTT. The rearrangement joins TRBV5-1 to TRBJ2-2; D perhaps matches TRBD1 (6 bases). The germline V and J ends were trimmed by 4 bases and 0 bases, with 19 bases remaining between them. Per the germline V gene, CDR1 is SGHRS and CDR2 is YFSETQ. This CDR3 spans 18 amino acids.

Only a few counts were recorded for this clonotype. The V gene is TRBV18, the J gene TRBJ1-1, with 8 positions matching TRBD1. CDR1 is KGHSH, CDR2 LQKENI, per germline. This CDR3 is built from 14 residues. With V trimmed by 6 bases and J by 1 base, 4 bases remained unmatched. CDR3 in DNA: TGTGCCAGCTCTGGACAGGGTAAGAACACTGAAGCTTTCTTT. Translating gives CASSGQGKNTEAFF.

Ten or more counts support this clonotype. J is TRBJ2-1 and V is TRBV3-1; the D is unclear. CDR1 LGHDT and CDR2 YNNKEL come from the germline V gene (reference sequence). This CDR3 has 11 residues. Trimming pared 1 base from V and 10 bases from J, leaving 5 bases between. The CDR3 DNA is TGTGCCAGCAGCCAAGCCCAGGAGCAGTTCTTC. Its translation: CASSQAQEQFF.

This clonotype showed up many times. This chain joins TRBV12-5 and TRBJ1-1; D uncertain. CDR1 LGHNT and CDR2 FRNRAP come from the germline V gene. Between the trimmed V and J ends, which lost 7 bases and 4 bases, there was a span of 16 bases. The CDR3 is 14 residues long. The DNA for the CDR3 is TGTGCTAGTGCCCTATTTCATAGGCTCACTGAAGCTTTCTTT. Encoded protein: CASALFHRLTEAFF.

There are a few counts of this clonotype. The V call is TRBV5-8, the J call TRBJ2-1; possible D gene TRBD1, 5 bases. The CDR3 is made up of 15 amino acids. V dropped 2 bases and J dropped 3 bases, with 12 bases sitting between them. The germline V gene has CDR1 SGHTS and CDR2 YDEGEE. The CDR3 sequence is CASSLLTDDYNEQFF. CDR3 bases: TGTGCCAGCAGCTTATTGACAGACGACTACAATGAGCAGTTCTTC.

In this sample, this clonotype turned up many times. This rearrangement joins TRBV13 to TRBJ2-1; 10 nucleotides match TRBD2. Germline values: CDR1 PRHDT, CDR2 FYEKMQ (reference sequence). With V trimmed by 5 bases and J by 5 bases, 6 bases remained unmatched. The CDR3 runs to 15 residues. CDR3 sequence: CASSPGLAANNEQFF. CDR3 bases: TGTGCCAGCAGCCCCGGACTAGCGGCAAACAATGAGCAGTTCTTC. The variable domain in full, with the rest retrieved from reference TRBV13 and TRBJ2-1, is AAGVIQSPRHLIKEKRETATLKCYPIPRHDTVYWYQQGPGQDPQFLISFYEKMQSDKGSIPDRFSAQQFSDYHSELNMSSLELGDSALYFCASSPGLAANNEQFFGPGTRLTVL.

This clonotype was counted many times. The chain combines TRBV5-5 with TRBJ2-7; 13 bases map to TRBD2. Germline trimming cut 5 bases from V and 6 bases from J; bases unmatched to any gene: 5. Germline CDR1 SGHKS, CDR2 YYEKEE (reference sequence). The CDR3 length is 14 residues. The CDR3 sequence: CASRTGTSGTEQYF. Here the CDR3 DNA reads TGTGCCAGCAGGACCGGGACTAGCGGGACCGAGCAGTACTTC.

This clonotype has at least ten counts. The chain joins TRBV5-1 to TRBJ2-1; 9 nucleotides align to TRBD2. Germline CDR1 reads SGHRS; CDR2 reads YFSETQ. The junction had 13 bases not matched to a gene; V was cut back by 5 bases and J by 10 bases. This CDR3 spans 15 amino acids. The CDR3 loop is CASRTVSSGTSEQFF. Here the CDR3 DNA reads TGCGCCAGCAGGACGGTGTCTAGCGGGACAAGCGAGCAGTTCTTC.